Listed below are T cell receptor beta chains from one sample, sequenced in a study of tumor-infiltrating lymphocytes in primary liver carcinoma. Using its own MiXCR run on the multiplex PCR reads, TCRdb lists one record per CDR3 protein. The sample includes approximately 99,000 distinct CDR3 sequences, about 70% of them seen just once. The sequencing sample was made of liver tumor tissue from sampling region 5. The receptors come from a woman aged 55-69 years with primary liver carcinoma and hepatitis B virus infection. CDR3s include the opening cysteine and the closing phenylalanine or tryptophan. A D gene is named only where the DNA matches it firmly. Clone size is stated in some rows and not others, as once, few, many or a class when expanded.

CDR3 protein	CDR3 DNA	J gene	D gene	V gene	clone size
CSSSLRGGRGGTEAFF	TGTTCCAGCAGTTTACGTGGCGGTCGCGGGGGGACTGAAGCTTTCTTT	TRBJ1-1	.	TRBV28	.
CASSYRKGGSYEQYF	TGTGCCAGCAGTTACCGGAAGGGGGGCTCCTACGAGCAGTACTTC	TRBJ2-7	.	TRBV6-5	.
CSAKPQGRTYNEQLF	TGCAGCGCCAAGCCACAAGGACGCACCTACAATGAGCAGCTCTTT	TRBJ2-1	.	TRBV29-1	.
CASSLGGSSEKFF	TGTGCCAGCAGCTTAGGAGGCAGCAGTGAGAAGTTCTTC	TRBJ2-1	.	TRBV11-3	.
CASRLAPDPGTGELFF	TGTGCCAGCAGATTAGCCCCGGACCCGGGGACCGGGGAGCTGTTTTTT	TRBJ2-2	.	TRBV7-8	.
CAISEAGETGEQYF	TGTGCCATCAGCGAAGCGGGAGAAACTGGCGAGCAGTACTTC	TRBJ2-7	TRBD2	TRBV10-3	many
CASSPIRGGYGYTF	TGTGCCAGCAGCCCTATTAGGGGCGGCTATGGCTACACCTTC	TRBJ1-2	.	TRBV7-9	.
CSVRTGDLPQHF	TGCAGCGTTCGTACAGGGGATCTGCCCCAGCATTTT	TRBJ1-5	TRBD1	TRBV29-1	.
CVSSLEGVSGGGYTF	TGTGTCAGCAGCTTAGAGGGGGTCAGTGGCGGTGGCTACACCTTT	TRBJ1-2	.	TRBV11-2	.
CSAEVLGTSDSYNEQFF	TGCAGCGCTGAAGTCCTCGGGACTAGTGACTCCTACAATGAGCAGTTCTTC	TRBJ2-1	TRBD2	TRBV29-1	.
CARSSVLAPTSGANVLIF	TGCGCCAGGAGCTCAGTACTAGCGCCGACCTCTGGGGCCAACGTCCTGATTTTC	TRBJ2-6	TRBD2	TRBV11-2	.
CATSATGQGDTYEQYF	TGTGCCACCAGTGCAACTGGACAGGGGGATACCTACGAGCAGTACTTC	TRBJ2-7	TRBD1	TRBV24-1	.
CASGQVEGGRTDTQYF	TGTGCCAGCGGCCAGGTGGAGGGAGGGCGCACAGATACGCAGTATTTT	TRBJ2-3	TRBD2	TRBV4-2	.
CASIWGSTLSGANVLTF	TGTGCCAGCATTTGGGGCAGTACACTCTCTGGGGCCAACGTCCTGACTTTC	TRBJ2-6	.	TRBV6-1	few
CASSMTSGTGGSLEQYF	TGTGCCAGCAGCATGACCTCCGGGACAGGGGGCTCCCTCGAGCAGTACTTC	TRBJ2-7	TRBD1	TRBV11-2	.
CAGSHGLAGGVYNEQFF	TGTGCCGGCAGCCACGGACTAGCGGGAGGGGTTTACAATGAGCAGTTCTTC	TRBJ2-1	TRBD2	TRBV7-9	.
CASSWPPTGGGTDTQYF	TGCGCCAGCAGCTGGCCGCCAACAGGGGGCGGCACAGATACGCAGTATTTT	TRBJ2-3	TRBD1	TRBV5-1	many
CASHRQGYEQYF	TGTGCCAGTCATCGACAGGGTTACGAGCAGTACTTC	TRBJ2-7	TRBD1	TRBV28	.
CAWSRQGVTGELFF	TGTGCCTGGAGTCGACAGGGGGTCACCGGGGAGCTGTTTTTT	TRBJ2-2	TRBD1	TRBV30	many
CARSLGASGSKTYKQYF	TGTGCCAGAAGCTTAGGGGCTAGCGGGTCTAAAACCTACAAGCAGTACTTC	TRBJ2-7	TRBD2	TRBV11-2	few
CVSSTQQGPTGELFF	TGTGTCAGCAGCACTCAGCAAGGACCGACCGGGGAGCTGTTTTTT	TRBJ2-2	.	TRBV11-2	.
CASSLQSIADMQYF	TGTGCCAGCAGCCTTCAAAGTATCGCAGATATGCAGTATTTT	TRBJ2-3	.	TRBV11-2	.
CASSRRNTRARSRSQHF	TGTGCCAGCAGCCGCCGTAATACAAGGGCCCGAAGTAGGTCCCAGCATTTT	TRBJ1-5	.	TRBV28	.
CASSPGQFSYYGYTF	TGTGCCAGCAGCCCGGGACAGTTTTCTTACTATGGCTACACCTTC	TRBJ1-2	TRBD1	TRBV12-3/TRBV12-4	many
CASSPLAGLGYGEVDSGYTF	TGTGCCAGCAGCCCGCTGGCGGGCTTGGGTTACGGGGAAGTAGACTCTGGCTACACTTTC	TRBJ1-2	.	TRBV5-6	.
CASSESSGSSYEQYF	TGTGCCAGCAGTGAATCTAGCGGGAGCTCCTACGAGCAGTACTTC	TRBJ2-7	TRBD2	TRBV6-1	many
CASTQVDTQYF	TGTGCCAGCACCCAGGTAGATACGCAGTATTTT	TRBJ2-3	.	TRBV4-2	.
CASSESGGRRNEQFF	TGTGCCAGCAGTGAATCGGGCGGGAGACGGAATGAGCAGTTCTTC	TRBJ2-1	TRBD2	TRBV25-1	few
CASSLTHEQFF	TGTGCCAGCAGTTTAACCCATGAGCAGTTCTTC	TRBJ2-1	.	TRBV12-3/TRBV12-4	many
CASSLGQGSVWELFF	TGCGCCAGCAGCCTGGGACAGGGGTCGGTTTGGGAGCTGTTTTTT	TRBJ2-2	TRBD1	TRBV5-1	many
CASSLLATSYEQYF	TGCGCCAGCAGCCTACTAGCGACATCCTACGAGCAGTACTTC	TRBJ2-7	TRBD2	TRBV5-1	many
CVSSPTTAAMYF	TGTGTCAGCAGCCCAACTACAGCGGCTATGTACTTC	TRBJ1-2	.	TRBV11-2	.
CASSLWSLAGDEQYF	TGTGCCAGCAGCTTGTGGTCACTAGCGGGCGACGAGCAGTACTTC	TRBJ2-7	TRBD2	TRBV5-4	many
CAISYGRGGTEAFF	TGTGCCATCAGTTATGGACGGGGAGGAACTGAAGCTTTCTTT	TRBJ1-1	.	TRBV6-5	.
CASNWTTDTQYF	TGCGCCAGCAACTGGACCACAGATACGCAGTATTTT	TRBJ2-3	.	TRBV5-1	few
CVSSLERGSGELFF	TGTGTCAGCAGCTTAGAAAGGGGGTCCGGGGAGTTGTTTTTT	TRBJ2-2	.	TRBV11-2	.
CASSPKYDHTGELFF	TGTGCCAGCTCACCTAAGTATGATCACACCGGGGAGCTGTTTTTT	TRBJ2-2	.	TRBV18	.
CASSLDRIRELIF	TGTGCCAGCAGCTTAGATAGGATTAGGGAGCTGATTTTT	TRBJ2-2	.	TRBV11-2	.
CSVEEGTARYTF	TGCAGCGTTGAAGAGGGGACAGCGCGCTACACCTTC	TRBJ1-2	TRBD1	TRBV29-1	many
CASSLARTGGNIEQFF	TGCGCCAGCAGCTTGGCGAGGACAGGGGGAAACATCGAGCAGTTCTTC	TRBJ2-1	TRBD1	TRBV5-1	many
CSVEDGNSGGNEQFF	TGCAGCGTTGAAGATGGTAATAGCGGGGGGAATGAGCAGTTCTTC	TRBJ2-1	TRBD2	TRBV29-1	many